A single TCR beta chain is shown here with its context. Profiling relied on immunoSEQ multiplex PCR, and the TCRdb table lists in-frame clones only, not all of them. The table records nearly 45,000 clones, 86% of them present only once. The CDR3 length is 13 residues. The trim removed 6 bases at V and 8 bases at J, leaving 4 bases unmatched. Germline lookup yields CDR1 LNHDA and CDR2 SQIVND (reference sequence). The data were taken from a study of T cell clones after liver transplantation. Study information: Draws occurred before transplant, before withdrawal, and after complete or failed withdrawal.

Unstimulated PBMCs were sorted into CD3+CD4+ and CD3+CD8+ populations. The V call is TRBV19, the J call TRBJ1-2; 12 bases fit TRBD1. This receptor was obtained from a human patient who received a liver transplant. Some T cells may have originated in the graft donor. The input for sequencing was CD4+ T cells from blood, taken 24 months after liver transplant. CDR3 sequence reads: CASRGQGARGYTF. The CDR3 nucleotides read TGTGCCAGTAGGGGACAGGGGGCGCGAGGCTACACCTTC.